This TCR beta chain was recovered during a study of long-term antiretroviral therapy in people with HIV. The run of the v3.0 immunoSEQ assay was at survey level. Sequencing used immunoSEQ multiplex PCR; TCRdb keeps in-frame clones, though not all of them. Among approximately 17,000 clones, 90% to 95% were seen once, and the ten largest hold 10% to 15%. On this clone itself: What it recognizes is unknown.

Study observations and caveats: Repertoires with HIV possessed tighter CDR3 length spans than those of controls.

Every one of the participants with HIV received treatment in the United States. This CDR3 comprises 12 residues. V was trimmed by 8 bases and J by 6 bases, leaving 14 bases between them. In germline, CDR1 is MNHNY, CDR2 SVGAGI (reference sequence). The source of this sequence is a woman in her 40s with HIV. The rearrangement links TRBV6-6 to TRBJ2-7; D is undetermined. The sample in question was unsorted PBMCs, obtained 0.6 years after starting antiretroviral therapy. In DNA, the CDR3 is TGTGCCAGCCTTACCAACCGCGGCGAGCAGTACTTC. It is translated as CASLTNRGEQYF.